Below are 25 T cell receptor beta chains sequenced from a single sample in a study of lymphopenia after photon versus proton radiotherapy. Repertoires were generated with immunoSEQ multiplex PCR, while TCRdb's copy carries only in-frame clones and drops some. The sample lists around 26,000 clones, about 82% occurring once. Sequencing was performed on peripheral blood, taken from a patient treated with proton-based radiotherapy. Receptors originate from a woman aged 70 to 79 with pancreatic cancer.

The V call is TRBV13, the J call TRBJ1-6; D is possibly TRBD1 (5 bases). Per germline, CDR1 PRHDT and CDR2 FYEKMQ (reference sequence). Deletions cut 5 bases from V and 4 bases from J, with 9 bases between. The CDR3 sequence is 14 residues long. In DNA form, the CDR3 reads TGTGCCAGCAGCCCGGGGGAATATAATTCACCCCTCCACTTT. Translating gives CASSPGEYNSPLHF.

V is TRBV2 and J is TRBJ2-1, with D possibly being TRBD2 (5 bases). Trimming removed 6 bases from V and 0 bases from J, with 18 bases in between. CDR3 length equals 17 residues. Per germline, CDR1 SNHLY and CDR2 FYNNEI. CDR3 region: CASRRGRLSSSYNEQFF. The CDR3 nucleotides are TGTGCCAGCAGGAGAGGGCGGCTCTCGAGCTCCTACAATGAGCAGTTCTTC.

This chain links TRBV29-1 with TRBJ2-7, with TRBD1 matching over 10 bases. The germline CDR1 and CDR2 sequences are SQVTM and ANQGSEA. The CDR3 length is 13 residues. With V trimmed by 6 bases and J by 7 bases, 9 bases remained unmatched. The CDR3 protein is CSVRDRGWSEQYF. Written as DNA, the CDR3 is TGCAGCGTCCGGGACAGGGGCTGGAGTGAGCAGTACTTC.

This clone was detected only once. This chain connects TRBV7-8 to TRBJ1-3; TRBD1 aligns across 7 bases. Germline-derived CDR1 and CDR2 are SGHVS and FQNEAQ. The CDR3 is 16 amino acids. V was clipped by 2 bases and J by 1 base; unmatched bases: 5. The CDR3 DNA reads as TGTGCCAGCAGCTTACGGGGACAGCTTTCTGGAAACACCATATATTTT. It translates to CASSLRGQLSGNTIYF.

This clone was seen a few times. The CDR3: CASSLESGGHGYTF. The CDR3 coding sequence is TGTGCCAGCAGTTTAGAGTCCGGGGGCCATGGCTACACCTTC. The rearrangement links TRBV28 to TRBJ1-2; possibly TRBD1 for D (6 bases). V was cut by 2 bases and J by 6 bases, with 13 bases left in between. CDR3 length: 14 residues. CDR1 is MDHEN and CDR2 is SYDVKM in the germline V gene.

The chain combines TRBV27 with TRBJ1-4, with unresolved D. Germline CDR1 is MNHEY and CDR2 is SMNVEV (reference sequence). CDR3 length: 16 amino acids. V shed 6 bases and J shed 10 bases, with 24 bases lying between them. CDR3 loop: CASSSTLSYSAGKLFF. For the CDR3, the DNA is TGTGCCAGCAGCTCTACACTCTCATATTCGGCCGGAAAACTGTTTTTT.

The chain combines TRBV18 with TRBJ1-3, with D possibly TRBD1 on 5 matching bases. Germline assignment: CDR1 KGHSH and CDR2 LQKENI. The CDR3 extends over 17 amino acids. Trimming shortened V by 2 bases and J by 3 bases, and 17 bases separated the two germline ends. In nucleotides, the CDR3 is TGTGCCAGCTCACCAAGGGCCGGTGGGGCGGATGGAAACACCATATATTTT. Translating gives CASSPRAGGADGNTIYF.

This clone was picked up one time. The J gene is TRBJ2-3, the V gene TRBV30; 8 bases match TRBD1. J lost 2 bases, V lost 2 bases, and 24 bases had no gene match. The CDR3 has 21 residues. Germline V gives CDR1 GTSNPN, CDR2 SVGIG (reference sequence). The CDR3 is CAWSLEPGQVNQATPTDTQYF. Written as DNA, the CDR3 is TGTGCCTGGAGTCTTGAACCGGGACAGGTAAACCAGGCGACACCCACAGATACGCAGTATTTT.

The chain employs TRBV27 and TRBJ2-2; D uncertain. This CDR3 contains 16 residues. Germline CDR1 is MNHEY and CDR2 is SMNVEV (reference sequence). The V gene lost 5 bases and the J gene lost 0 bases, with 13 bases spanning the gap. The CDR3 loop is CASSPNYRTNTGELFF. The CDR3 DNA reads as TGTGCCAGCAGTCCCAACTATAGGACGAACACCGGGGAGCTGTTTTTT.

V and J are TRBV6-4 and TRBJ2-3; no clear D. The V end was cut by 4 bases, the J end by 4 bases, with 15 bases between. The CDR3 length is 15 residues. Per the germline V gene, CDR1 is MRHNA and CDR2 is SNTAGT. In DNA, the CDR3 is TGTGCCAGCAGTGTAGACCTTAACTCGGCAGATACGCAGTATTTT. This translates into CASSVDLNSADTQYF.

CDR3 in DNA: TGCGCCAGCGGGGAACAGACGGGCTATGGCTACACCTTC. This translates into CASGEQTGYGYTF. The gene calls are TRBV5-1 and TRBJ1-2; D is unresolved. Trimming took off 7 bases at V and 4 bases at J, with 14 bases between the two ends. The CDR3 spans 13 residues. The germline CDR1 and CDR2 sequences are SGHRS and YFSETQ.

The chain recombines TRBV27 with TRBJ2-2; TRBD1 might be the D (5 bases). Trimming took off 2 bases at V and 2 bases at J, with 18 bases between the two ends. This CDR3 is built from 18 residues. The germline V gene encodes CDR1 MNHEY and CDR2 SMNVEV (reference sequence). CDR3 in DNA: TGTGCCAGCAGTTTAGGGGCTTATCCTGGACGAAACACCGGGGAGCTGTTTTTT. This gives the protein CASSLGAYPGRNTGELFF.

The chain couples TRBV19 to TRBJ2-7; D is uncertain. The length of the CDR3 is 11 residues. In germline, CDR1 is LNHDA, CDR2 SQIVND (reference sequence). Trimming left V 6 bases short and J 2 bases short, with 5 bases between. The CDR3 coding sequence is TGTGCCAGTAGGGTCACCTACGAGCAGTACTTC. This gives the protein CASRVTYEQYF.

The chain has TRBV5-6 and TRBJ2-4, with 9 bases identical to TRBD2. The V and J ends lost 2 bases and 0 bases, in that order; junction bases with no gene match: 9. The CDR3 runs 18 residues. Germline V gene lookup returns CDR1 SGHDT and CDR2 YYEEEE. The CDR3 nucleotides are TGTGCCAGCAGCTTCCGGACTAGCGAGACGCTAGCCAAAAACATTCAGTACTTC. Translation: CASSFRTSETLAKNIQYF.

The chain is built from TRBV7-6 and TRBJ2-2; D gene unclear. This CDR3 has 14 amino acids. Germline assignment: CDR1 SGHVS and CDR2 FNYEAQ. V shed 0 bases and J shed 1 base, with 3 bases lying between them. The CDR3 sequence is CASSLAENTGELFF. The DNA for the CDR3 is TGTGCCAGCAGCTTAGCAGAGAACACCGGGGAGCTGTTTTTT.

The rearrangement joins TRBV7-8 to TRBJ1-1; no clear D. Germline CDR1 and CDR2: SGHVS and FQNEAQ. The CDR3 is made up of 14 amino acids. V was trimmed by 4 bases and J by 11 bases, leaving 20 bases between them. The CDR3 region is CASSSQTNLLKAFF. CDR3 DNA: TGTGCCAGCAGCTCGCAGACCAACCTGTTGAAGGCTTTCTTT.

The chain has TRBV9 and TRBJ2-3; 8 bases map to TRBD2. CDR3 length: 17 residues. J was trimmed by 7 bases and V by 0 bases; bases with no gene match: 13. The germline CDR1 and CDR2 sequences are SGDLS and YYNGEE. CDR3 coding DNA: TGTGCCAGCAGCGTAGGGGGGTCAGCGGGAGCGGGGAATACGCAGTATTTT. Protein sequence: CASSVGGSAGAGNTQYF.

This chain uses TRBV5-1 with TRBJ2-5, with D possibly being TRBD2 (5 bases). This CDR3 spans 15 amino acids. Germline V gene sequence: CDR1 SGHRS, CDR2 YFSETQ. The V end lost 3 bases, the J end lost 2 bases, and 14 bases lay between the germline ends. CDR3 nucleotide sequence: TGCGCCAGCAGCTCGATGGGTCGGGATCAAGAGACCCAGTACTTC. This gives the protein CASSSMGRDQETQYF.

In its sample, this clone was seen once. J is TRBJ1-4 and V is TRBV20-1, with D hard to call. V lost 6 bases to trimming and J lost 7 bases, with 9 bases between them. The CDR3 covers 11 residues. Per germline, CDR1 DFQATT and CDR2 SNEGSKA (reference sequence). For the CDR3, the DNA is TGCAGTGCGGGTCAGCTTGAAAAACTGTTTTTT. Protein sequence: CSAGQLEKLFF.

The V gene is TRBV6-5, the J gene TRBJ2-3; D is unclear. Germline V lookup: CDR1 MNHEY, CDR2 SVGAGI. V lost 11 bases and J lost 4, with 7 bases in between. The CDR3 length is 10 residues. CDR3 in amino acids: CAVQADTQYF. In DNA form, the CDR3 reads TGTGCCGTGCAGGCAGATACGCAGTATTTT.

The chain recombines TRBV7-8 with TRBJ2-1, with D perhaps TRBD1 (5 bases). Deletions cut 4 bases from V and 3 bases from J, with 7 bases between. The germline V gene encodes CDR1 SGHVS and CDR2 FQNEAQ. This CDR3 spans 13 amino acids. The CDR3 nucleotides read TGTGCCAGCAGCTCGACAGACTACAATGAGCAGTTCTTC. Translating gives CASSSTDYNEQFF.

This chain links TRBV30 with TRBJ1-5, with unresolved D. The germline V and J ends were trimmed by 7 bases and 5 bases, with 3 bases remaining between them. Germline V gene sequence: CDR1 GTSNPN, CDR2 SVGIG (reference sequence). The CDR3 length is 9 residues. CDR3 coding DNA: TGTGCCTTCTATCAGCCCCAGCATTTT. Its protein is CAFYQPQHF.

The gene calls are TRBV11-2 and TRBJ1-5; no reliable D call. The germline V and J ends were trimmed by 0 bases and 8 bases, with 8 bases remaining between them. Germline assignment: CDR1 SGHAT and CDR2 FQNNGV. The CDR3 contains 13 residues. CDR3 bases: TGTGCCAGCAGCTTAGAACCGGGAAAGCCCCAGCATTTT. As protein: CASSLEPGKPQHF.

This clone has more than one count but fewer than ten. CDR3 in amino acids: CASSLVVGSGANVLTF. The CDR3 DNA is TGTGCCAGCAGTTTAGTGGTAGGCTCTGGGGCCAACGTCCTGACTTTC. The chain combines TRBV27 with TRBJ2-6, with no clear D. V was pared by 2 bases and J by 0 bases, with 8 bases between. CDR1 is MNHEY and CDR2 is SMNVEV in the germline V gene (reference sequence). There are 16 residues in the CDR3.

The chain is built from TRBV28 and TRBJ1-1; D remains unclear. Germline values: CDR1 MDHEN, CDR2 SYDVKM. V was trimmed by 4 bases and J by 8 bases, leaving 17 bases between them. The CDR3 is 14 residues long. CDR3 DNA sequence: TGTGCCAGCAGTTCCCTCGTGGGCAGCTGGGAAGCTTTCTTT. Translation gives CASSSLVGSWEAFF.